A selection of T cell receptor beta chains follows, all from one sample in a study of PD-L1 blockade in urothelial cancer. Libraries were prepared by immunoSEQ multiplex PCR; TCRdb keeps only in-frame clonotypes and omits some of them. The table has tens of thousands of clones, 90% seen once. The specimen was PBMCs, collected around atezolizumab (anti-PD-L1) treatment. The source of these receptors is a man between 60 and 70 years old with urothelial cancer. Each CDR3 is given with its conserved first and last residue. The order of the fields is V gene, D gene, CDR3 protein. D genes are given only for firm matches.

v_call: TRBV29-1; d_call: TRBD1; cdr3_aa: CSASGTGGYEQYF
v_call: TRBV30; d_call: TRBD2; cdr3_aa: CAWTRSGGADTQYF
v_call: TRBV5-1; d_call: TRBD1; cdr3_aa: CASSLRVQGATGELFF
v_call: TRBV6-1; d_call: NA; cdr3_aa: CASIDSQGGYGYTF
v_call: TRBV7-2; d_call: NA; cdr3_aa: CASSSAYEQYF
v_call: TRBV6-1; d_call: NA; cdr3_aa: CASRPTGNTEAFF
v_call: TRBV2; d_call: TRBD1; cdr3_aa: CASSGLPRDRFTDTQYF
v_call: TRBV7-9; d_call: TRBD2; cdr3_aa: CASSTGLARGEQYF
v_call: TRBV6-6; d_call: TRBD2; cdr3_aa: CASSQAGGNTGELFF
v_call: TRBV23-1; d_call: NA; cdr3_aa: CASSTGKTNEKLFF
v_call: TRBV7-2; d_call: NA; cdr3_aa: CASSLGESGWGGGYTF
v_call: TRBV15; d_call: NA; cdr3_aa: CATSSDKTGFGEQYF
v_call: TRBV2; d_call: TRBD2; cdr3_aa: CASSDGSGGWADTQYF
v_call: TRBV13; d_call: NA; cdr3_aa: CASSLGIYGYTF
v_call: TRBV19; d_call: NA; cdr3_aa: CASSTFSPADNEQFF
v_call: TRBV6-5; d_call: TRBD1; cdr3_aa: CASSSPRDRGSYEQYF
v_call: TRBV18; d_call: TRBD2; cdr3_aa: CASSRREEQETQYF
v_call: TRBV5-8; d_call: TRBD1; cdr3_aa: CASSFDRGSGQPQHF
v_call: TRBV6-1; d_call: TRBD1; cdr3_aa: CASSAGQILPYGYTF
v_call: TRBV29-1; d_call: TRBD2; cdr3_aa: CSAVDTSGAKETQYF
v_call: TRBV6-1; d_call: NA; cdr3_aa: CASISGRVNEQYF
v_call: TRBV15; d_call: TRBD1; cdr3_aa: CATSRTVTGGAYGYTF
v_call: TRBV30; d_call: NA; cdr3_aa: CAWSIGSSSGANVLTF
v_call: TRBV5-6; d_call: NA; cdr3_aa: CASSLGPGGYLAFF
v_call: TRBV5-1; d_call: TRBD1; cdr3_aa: CASSRTGGYNEQFF
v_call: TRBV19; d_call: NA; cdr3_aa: CASSPSSQGRGVKAKNIQYF
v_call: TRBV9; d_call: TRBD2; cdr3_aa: CASSAAGTSGLSSYNEQFF
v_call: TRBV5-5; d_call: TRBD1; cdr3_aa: CASSFTGGEHEQYF
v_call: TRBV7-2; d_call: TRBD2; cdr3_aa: CASRPGGTSSYNEQFF
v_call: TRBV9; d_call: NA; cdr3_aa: CASSPDRLGTNEKLFF
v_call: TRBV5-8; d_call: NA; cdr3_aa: CASSLFGGQPQHF
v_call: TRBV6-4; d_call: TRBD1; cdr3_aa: CASSVETRDSTYILYGYTF
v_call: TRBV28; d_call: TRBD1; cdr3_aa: CASSGGTNEKLFF
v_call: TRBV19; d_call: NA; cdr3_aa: CASKAGVGGTEAFF
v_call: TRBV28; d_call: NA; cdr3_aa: CASSFPSPDIIRGYTF
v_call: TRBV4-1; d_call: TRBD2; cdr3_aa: CASSQAGTSGVHGELFF
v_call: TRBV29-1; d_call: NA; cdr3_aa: CSVDVGATYGYTF
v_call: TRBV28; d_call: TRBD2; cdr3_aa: CASSLIAGTSSYEQYF
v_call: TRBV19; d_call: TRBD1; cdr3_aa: CASSIRDRGSPLHF
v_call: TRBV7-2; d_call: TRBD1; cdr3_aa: CASSSGQARGYTF
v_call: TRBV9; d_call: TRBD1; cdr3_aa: CASSAGTGRLETQYF
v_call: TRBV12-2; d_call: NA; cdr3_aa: CASRPGQGGSYEQYF
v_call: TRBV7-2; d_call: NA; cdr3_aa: CASSLGSAGSYEQYF
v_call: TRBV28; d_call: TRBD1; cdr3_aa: CASSQQGANYEQYF
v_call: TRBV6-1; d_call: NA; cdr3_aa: CASGPTYEQYF
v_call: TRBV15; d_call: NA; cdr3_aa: CATSRGPLAPSSYEQYF
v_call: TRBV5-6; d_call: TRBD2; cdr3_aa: CASSSLLAGRYEQYF
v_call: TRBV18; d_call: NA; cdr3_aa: CASSPYGGEAFF